This T cell receptor beta chain was sequenced during a study of T cell responses to AZD1222 COVID-19 vaccine. Findings of the study overall: Donors were mostly white British, more females; clonal diversity possibly underestimated. Among spike-specific TCRs, nearly half reportedly target unmutated variant regions. Increased Spike-specific TCR breadth and depth were observed after two AZD1222 doses. Spike-spanning, vaccine-associated CD4 TCRs were dominant at 160-218 and 743-854.

Method: immunoSEQ multiplex PCR; TCRdb's copy keeps in-frame clones and lacks some. The sample gives about 140,000 clones, about 86% of which show up once; over 4.5% is in the top ten. After removal of 6 bases from V and 4 bases from J, the junction contained 7 bases not matched to a gene. Germline loops: CDR1 MNHEY, CDR2 SVGAGI. The CDR3 has 14 residues. In the case of this clone: Its specificity is unknown.

This receptor was taken from an adult who received the AZD1222 COVID-19 vaccine. The rearrangement joins TRBV6-5 to TRBJ2-7; 9 bases are a match to TRBD1. The material sequenced was peripheral blood, taken 28 days after the second AZD1222 dose. The CDR3 DNA follows: TGTGCCAGCAGACTGGGACAGGGAACATACGAGCAGTACTTC. Its translation is CASRLGQGTYEQYF.